These 30 T cell receptor beta chains share one sample of origin, sequenced in a study of blood T cell repertoires in COVID-19 (dated by TCRdb to about 2020). The library was prepared using the immunoSEQ multiplex PCR assay. As stored in TCRdb, this immuneACCESS dataset retains in-frame rearrangements with V and J assigned. A fraction of the clones does not appear; measured against another copy, unresolved V genes explain less than half of the discrepancy, and the remainder lacks a known reason. This sample has around 47,000 clones in its table, and 89% of those were observed once. The top ten hold roughly 10% of the sample. Material: peripheral blood. The receptors were gathered from a man older than 75 with active or convalescent COVID-19.

The chain employs TRBV11-2 and TRBJ2-3; 8 bases line up with TRBD2. Germline loops: CDR1 SGHAT, CDR2 FQNNGV. The CDR3 contains 16 residues. V was clipped by 2 bases and J by 2 bases; unmatched bases: 6. The CDR3 loop is CASSLMGGGHTDTQYF. CDR3 nucleotides: TGTGCCAGCAGCTTAATGGGCGGGGGGCACACAGATACGCAGTATTTT.

V usage is TRBV30 and J usage is TRBJ2-1, with D possibly matching TRBD2 (6 bases). The CDR3 runs to 14 residues. V gave up 4 bases and J gave up 3 bases, with 13 bases separating them. CDR1 GTSNPN and CDR2 SVGIG come from the germline V gene (reference sequence). The CDR3 sequence: CAWTLLSGYNEQFF. The CDR3 coding sequence is TGTGCCTGGACCCTACTTAGCGGCTACAATGAGCAGTTCTTC.

J is TRBJ2-3 and V is TRBV5-1, with D possibly being TRBD1 (6 bases). CDR1 is SGHRS and CDR2 is YFSETQ in the germline V gene. The CDR3 has 14 amino acids. V was clipped by 4 bases and J by 4 bases, with 13 bases between them. DNA for the CDR3: TGCGCCAGCAGCCCAGCGGACAGAGCAGATACGCAGTATTTT. Translating gives CASSPADRADTQYF.

The chain links TRBV24-1 to TRBJ2-1, with 10 positions matching TRBD2. This CDR3 region has 16 residues. Germline V lookup: CDR1 KGHDR, CDR2 SFDVKD. The junction had 2 bases not matched to a gene; V was cut back by 0 bases and J by 4 bases. In DNA, the CDR3 is TGTGCCACCAGTGATTTGCGGACTAGCGGTTACAATGAGCAGTTCTTC. Protein: CATSDLRTSGYNEQFF.

The chain links TRBV7-8 to TRBJ2-5, with 8 bases lining up with TRBD1. V was pared by 2 bases and J by 2 bases, with 1 base of the junction left unmatched. CDR1 and CDR2 from the germline V gene are SGHVS and FQNEAQ. The CDR3 loop spans 14 amino acids. Here the CDR3 reads CASSLWTGQETQYF. CDR3 DNA sequence: TGTGCCAGCAGCTTATGGACAGGGCAAGAGACCCAGTACTTC.

This chain uses TRBV19 with TRBJ1-1, with TRBD1 matching over 10 bases. Unmatched junction bases numbered 5, after V lost 6 bases and J lost 4 bases. CDR1 is LNHDA, CDR2 SQIVND, per germline (reference sequence). The CDR3 extends over 14 amino acids. In DNA form, the CDR3 reads TGTGCCAGTAGGAGACAGGGGGCAACCACTGAAGCTTTCTTT. Its protein is CASRRQGATTEAFF.

The genes are TRBV7-2 and TRBJ2-3, with 14 positions matching TRBD2. V trimming: 6 bases; J trimming: 8 bases; junction bases outside the gene matches: 7. The CDR3 is made up of 15 amino acids. Germline loops: CDR1 SGHTA, CDR2 FQGNSA. The CDR3 coding sequence is TGTGCCAGCAGACCGGGACTAGCGGGGGCCGGTACGCAGTATTTT. Protein: CASRPGLAGAGTQYF.

This clone was seen a handful of times. This rearrangement joins TRBV7-9 to TRBJ2-5; D is possibly TRBD2 (5 bases). The CDR3 loop spans 14 amino acids. Looked up from germline, CDR1 is SEHNR and CDR2 is FQNEAQ (reference sequence). Trimming shortened V by 1 base and J by 0 bases, and 6 bases separated the two germline ends. The CDR3 nucleotides are TGTGCCAGCAGCTTAGTCGGGAACCAAGAGACCCAGTACTTC. It is translated as CASSLVGNQETQYF.

The genes are TRBV4-1 and TRBJ1-4, with D tentatively TRBD1 (5 bases). This CDR3 spans 14 amino acids. V lost 5 bases to trimming and J lost 7 bases, with 14 bases between them. Germline V CDR1 and CDR2: MGHRA, YSYEKL. CDR3 in amino acids: CASSYLGRVEKLFF. As DNA, the CDR3 is TGCGCCAGCAGCTACCTCGGCAGGGTTGAAAAACTGTTTTTT.

The J gene is TRBJ2-3, the V gene TRBV5-3, with 14 positions matching TRBD2. TRBV5-3 is classed as an ORF, of uncertain function. The CDR3 runs 18 residues. Losses at the gene ends were 2 bases for V and 4 bases for J; bases not matched to a gene: 9. The CDR3 DNA follows: TGTGCCAGAAGCTTTAGGTGGGGACTAGCGGGAGTTCCAGATACGCAGTATTTT. It specifies CARSFRWGLAGVPDTQYF.

The chain carries TRBV14 and TRBJ2-7; 8 bases agree with TRBD2. Trimming removed 3 bases from V and 4 bases from J; junction bases left unmatched: 5. The germline CDR1 and CDR2 sequences are SGHDN and FVKESK. This CDR3 contains 14 residues. The chain's CDR3 is CASSHVGRVYEQYF. CDR3 bases: TGTGCCAGCAGCCACGTCGGGAGGGTTTACGAGCAGTACTTC.

This chain uses TRBV25-1 with TRBJ2-7; TRBD2 agrees at 13 bases. The ends lost 4 bases at V and 6 bases at J; junction bases unmatched: 6. CDR3 size: 15 residues. CDR1 and CDR2 (germline): MGHDK, SYGVNS. The CDR3: CASSGTSGGAREQYF. CDR3 nucleotide sequence: TGTGCCAGCAGTGGTACTAGCGGGGGGGCCCGCGAGCAGTACTTC.

The CDR3 loop reads CASTPRDRGRLGGTEAFF. CDR3 coding DNA: TGTGCCAGCACCCCCCGGGACAGGGGCCGCCTTGGGGGCACTGAAGCTTTCTTT. The chain employs TRBV3-1 (or the pseudogene TRBV3-2) and TRBJ1-1; 10 bases fit TRBD1. The V gene end was trimmed by 7 bases and the J gene end by 4 bases; junction bases not matched to a gene: 18. The CDR3 totals 18 residues. Germline assignment: CDR1 LGHDT and CDR2 YNNKEL (reference sequence).

The gene calls are TRBV6-1 and TRBJ1-5; D is unresolved. Looked up from germline, CDR1 is MNHNS and CDR2 is SASEGT. V was trimmed by 2 bases and J by 7 bases, leaving 9 bases between them. This CDR3 comprises 13 residues. The CDR3 nucleotides read TGTGCCAGCAGTGAAAACCGAGGGCAGCCCCAGCATTTT. Its protein product is CASSENRGQPQHF.

V gene TRBV19 combines with J gene TRBJ2-2; D is unclear. Germline V CDR1 and CDR2: LNHDA, SQIVND (reference sequence). Trimming took 1 base from V and 10 from J, leaving 13 bases between them. The CDR3 is 14 amino acids. CDR3 sequence reads: CASSIGPRPAELFF. CDR3 coding DNA: TGTGCCAGTAGTATAGGTCCGCGGCCGGCGGAGCTGTTTTTT.

The rearrangement links TRBV5-6 to TRBJ2-5; D might be TRBD1 (5 bases). The V and J ends lost 0 bases and 0 bases respectively, with 6 bases between them. Germline V gene lookup returns CDR1 SGHDT and CDR2 YYEEEE. The CDR3 covers 14 residues. The CDR3 spells CASSLGGYQETQYF. The CDR3 nucleotides read TGTGCCAGCAGCTTGGGGGGCTACCAAGAGACCCAGTACTTC.

V and J are TRBV29-1 and TRBJ2-1, with a weak D call TRBD2 (5 bases). The germline CDR1 and CDR2 sequences are SQVTM and ANQGSEA. This CDR3 has 13 amino acids. The ends were cut back, 4 bases at V and 12 bases at J, with 19 bases in the middle. The CDR3 DNA sequence: TGCAGCGTTGTTCTCGGGGTTGGGTGGCTGCAGTTCTTC. Its protein product is CSVVLGVGWLQFF.

The chain carries TRBV5-1 and TRBJ2-7; 7 nucleotides agree with TRBD1. The CDR3 spans 14 residues. The V gene's germline CDR1 is SGHRS and CDR2 YFSETQ. Trimming took 4 bases from V and 6 from J; bases not matched to a gene: 10. CDR3 nucleotide sequence: TGCGCCAGCAGCCTGGGACAGTCTCTTTCCGAGCAGTACTTC. Translating gives CASSLGQSLSEQYF. Full variable domain (outside the CDR3, taken from reference TRBV5-1 and TRBJ2-7): KAGVTQTPRYLIKTRGQQVTLSCSPISGHRSVSWYQQTPGQGLQFLFEYFSETQRNKGNFPGRFSGRQFSNSRSEMNVSTLELGDSALYLCASSLGQSLSEQYFGPGTRLTVT.

The chain has TRBV6-5 and TRBJ1-1; D is unclear. V lost 5 bases, J lost 6 bases, and 13 bases lay in between. The CDR3 extends over 13 amino acids. Germline values: CDR1 MNHEY, CDR2 SVGAGI. The CDR3 DNA sequence: TGTGCCAGCAGTCCCCTCCCCGGGGCTGAAGCTTTCTTT. Protein: CASSPLPGAEAFF.

This chain joins TRBV3-1 (or the pseudogene TRBV3-2) and TRBJ1-2; D remains ambiguous. V gave up 3 bases and J gave up 7 bases, with 12 bases separating them. Germline CDR1 LGHDT, CDR2 YNNKEL (reference sequence). The CDR3 runs 13 residues. The CDR3 bases are TGTGCCAGCAGCCACCAACCGGAGGGTGGCTACACCTTC. It is translated as CASSHQPEGGYTF.

This clone was found once. The V gene is TRBV30, the J gene TRBJ2-5; D possibly corresponds to TRBD1 (6 bases). The germline V and J ends were trimmed by 0 bases and 4 bases, with 15 bases remaining between them. CDR1 and CDR2 (germline): GTSNPN, SVGIG (reference sequence). This CDR3 contains 15 residues. The CDR3 DNA sequence: TGTGCCTGGAGTGTAATACAGGGAATTTCAGAGACCCAGTACTTC. Translation gives CAWSVIQGISETQYF.

V gene TRBV11-2 combines with J gene TRBJ2-5, with a tentative D call TRBD2 (5 bases). V was cut by 1 base and J by 0 bases, with 12 bases left in between. This CDR3 has 16 residues. Germline-derived CDR1 and CDR2 are SGHAT and FQNNGV. This CDR3 is CASSLALALYQETQYF. The CDR3 DNA reads as TGTGCCAGCAGCTTAGCGTTAGCGCTGTACCAAGAGACCCAGTACTTC.

The V gene is TRBV18, the J gene TRBJ1-1, with 8 nucleotides matching TRBD1. J lost 3 bases, V lost 6 bases, and 3 bases had no gene match. From germline, CDR1 is KGHSH and CDR2 LQKENI. The CDR3 sequence is 13 residues long. CDR3 region: CASSPGQDTEAFF. CDR3 coding DNA: TGTGCCAGCTCGCCGGGACAGGACACTGAAGCTTTCTTT.

This chain uses TRBV10-1 with TRBJ2-1, with TRBD1 matching 7 bases. The germline V gene encodes CDR1 WNHNN and CDR2 SYGVQD (reference sequence). The V and J ends lost 3 bases and 8 bases, in that order; junction bases with no gene match: 4. The CDR3 runs 13 residues. For the CDR3, the DNA is TGCGCCAGCAGTGACTGGACAGGCCATGAGCAGTTCTTC. It translates to CASSDWTGHEQFF.

The genes are TRBV27 and TRBJ2-5; D uncertain. CDR1 and CDR2 (germline): MNHEY, SMNVEV (reference sequence). The CDR3 totals 15 residues. V was clipped by 0 bases and J by 0 bases, with 8 bases between them. DNA for the CDR3: TGTGCCAGCAGTTTATCGATCTCGGACCAAGAGACCCAGTACTTC. Amino acids: CASSLSISDQETQYF.

J is TRBJ2-7 and V is TRBV6-6; TRBD1 matches 7 bases. The junction had 7 bases not matched to a gene; V was cut back by 2 bases and J by 6 bases. Germline values: CDR1 MNHNY, CDR2 SVGAGI (reference sequence). This CDR3 contains 14 residues. The CDR3 DNA reads as TGTGCCAGCAGTTACATGACAGGGACCGGCGAGCAGTACTTC. Amino acids: CASSYMTGTGEQYF.

The chain links TRBV12-3 or TRBV12-4 to TRBJ1-4; D is undetermined. The V gene lost 2 bases and the J gene lost 8 bases, with 3 bases spanning the gap. CDR3 size: 11 residues. CDR3 bases: TGTGCCAGCAGTTTACAAGAAAAACTGTTTTTT. The encoded protein is CASSLQEKLFF.

The gene calls are TRBV10-1 and TRBJ2-7; D is undetermined. Germline V gene sequence: CDR1 WNHNN, CDR2 SYGVQD (reference sequence). The V end lost 6 bases, the J end lost 0 bases, and 3 bases lay between the germline ends. The CDR3 is 11 residues long. The CDR3 loop reads CASSNSYEQYF. The CDR3 DNA sequence: TGCGCCAGCAGCAACTCCTACGAGCAGTACTTC.

V usage is TRBV3-1 (or the pseudogene TRBV3-2) and J usage is TRBJ2-5, with TRBD1 as a possible D gene (6 bases). V was shortened by 1 base and J by 1 base, with 7 bases between the two germline ends. This CDR3 has 14 amino acids. Germline lookup yields CDR1 LGHDT and CDR2 YNNKEL (reference sequence). DNA for the CDR3: TGTGCCAGCAGCCAAGGACAGGCCCAAGAGACCCAGTACTTC. This codes for CASSQGQAQETQYF.

In the case of this clone: The junction does not match germline at one end; this may be a read error. The gene calls are TRBV5-6 and TRBJ1-5; D not resolved. The CDR3 contains 14 residues. Looked up from germline, CDR1 is SGHDT and CDR2 is YYEEEE. For the CDR3, the DNA is TGTGCCAGCAGCATGGGATTTAGCGATCAGCCCCAGCATTTT. This gives the protein CASSMGFSDQPQHF. Full variable domain (remainder filled in from reference TRBV5-6 and TRBJ1-5): DAGVTQSPTHLIKTRGQQVTLRCSPKSGHDTVSWYQQALGQGPQFIFQYYEEEERQRGNFPDRFSGHQFPNYSSELNVNALLLGDSALYLCASSMGFSDQPQHFGDGTRLSIL.